The present TCR beta chain was sequenced within a study of PD-1 blockade in classical Hodgkin lymphoma. The CDR3 sequence is 14 residues long. Germline CDR1 and CDR2: SGHTA and FQGNSA. V dropped 8 bases and J dropped 1 base, with 14 bases sitting between them. Profiled with immunoSEQ multiplex PCR; TCRdb holds only in-frame clones, not every one. Of about 93,000 clones listed, roughly 80% are singletons. All the patients suffered relapse after autologous stem cell transplantation, and brentuximab vedotin exposure differed. This specimen consisted of peripheral blood mononuclear cells (PBMCs), obtained before the second cycle of nivolumab. The chain employs TRBV7-2 and TRBJ1-1; no clear D. This receptor was identified in a human donor with classical Hodgkin lymphoma. The CDR3: CASALKIGNTEAFF. In DNA form, the CDR3 reads TGTGCCAGCGCCCTTAAGATAGGGAACACTGAAGCTTTCTTT. The variable domain in full, completed from reference TRBV7-2 and TRBJ1-1, reads GAGVSQSPSNKVTEKGKDVELRCDPISGHTALYWYRQSLGQGLEFLIYFQGNSAPDKSGLPSDRFSAERTGGSVSTLTIQRTQQEDSAVYLCASALKIGNTEAFFGQGTRLTVV.